One sample yielded the 22 T cell receptor beta chains listed below, sequenced in a study of OX40 agonist ivuxolimab in advanced cancers. Measured with immunoSEQ multiplex PCR; TCRdb has only the in-frame clones, and not every one. The data show 14,000 or so clones, around 79% seen once. The source was CD4+ or CD8+ T cells sorted from blood, collected in a trial of the OX40 agonist ivuxolimab. All receptors come from an adult with an advanced solid tumor such as melanoma, head and neck, liver or kidney cancer.

In this sample, this clone is medium-sized. This chain connects TRBV5-6 to TRBJ2-7, with 7 bases matching TRBD2. Looked up from germline, CDR1 is SGHDT and CDR2 is YYEEEE. The ends lost 0 bases at V and 9 bases at J; junction bases unmatched: 15. This CDR3 is built from 16 residues. The CDR3 sequence: CASSLGETSTWGPQYF. CDR3 DNA sequence: TGTGCCAGCAGCTTGGGGGAGACTAGCACGTGGGGACCGCAGTACTTC.

V gene TRBV4-1 combines with J gene TRBJ1-2; D is ambiguous. Germline CDR1 reads MGHRA; CDR2 reads YSYEKL. V was pared by 1 base and J by 9 bases, with 15 bases between. The CDR3 length is 14 residues. The CDR3 is CASSQVGGLGSYTF. The CDR3, as DNA: TGCGCCAGCAGCCAAGTTGGAGGGCTAGGTAGCTACACCTTC.

The chain employs TRBV19 and TRBJ2-1; D remains unclear. The CDR3 loop spans 18 amino acids. Germline lookup yields CDR1 LNHDA and CDR2 SQIVND (reference sequence). Trimming removed 5 bases at V and 0 bases at J, with 20 bases between. The CDR3 loop reads CASSPSPVNKDSYNEQFF. The CDR3, as DNA: TGTGCCAGTAGTCCCTCTCCGGTAAACAAAGACTCCTACAATGAGCAGTTCTTC.

V and J are TRBV14 and TRBJ2-1; no definite D call. CDR1 SGHDN and CDR2 FVKESK come from the germline V gene. V lost 2 bases, J lost 8 bases, and 10 bases lay in between. This CDR3 has 13 residues. In DNA, the CDR3 is TGTGCCAGCAGCCAATTTCTCCGTGATGAGCAGTTCTTC. Amino acids: CASSQFLRDEQFF.

This sequence joins TRBV28 and TRBJ2-2; D is unclear. Trimming removed 0 bases from V and 1 base from J, with 6 bases in between. The CDR3 length is 15 residues. Germline-derived CDR1 and CDR2 are MDHEN and SYDVKM. CDR3 in DNA: TGTGCCAGCAGTTTATGGGGCTTGAACACCGGGGAGCTGTTTTTT. Translation: CASSLWGLNTGELFF. The full variable domain, its missing parts supplied by reference TRBV28 and TRBJ2-2, is DVKVTQSSRYLVKRTGEKVFLECVQDMDHENMFWYRQDPGLGLRLIYFSYDVKMKEKGDIPEGYSVSREKKERFSLILESASTNQTSMYLCASSLWGLNTGELFFGEGSRLTVL.

The CDR3, as DNA: TGTGCCAGCAGCAGTATCCTAGCGGGGGAGCAGTTCTTC. It codes for CASSSILAGEQFF. The rearrangement links TRBV9 to TRBJ2-1; 9 bases are shared with TRBD2. The CDR3 covers 13 residues. Trimming cost V 4 bases and J 10 bases; bases outside gene matches: 6. Germline CDR1 and CDR2: SGDLS and YYNGEE.

The V call is TRBV7-8, the J call TRBJ2-3; D may be TRBD2 (6 bases). The V end lost 2 bases, the J end lost 0 bases, and 18 bases lay between the germline ends. Germline V gene sequence: CDR1 SGHVS, CDR2 FQNEAQ. The CDR3 totals 18 residues. The CDR3 DNA sequence: TGTGCCAGCAGCTTAAATCCCTCAGGCGGGACTAGCACAGATACGCAGTATTTT. Protein product: CASSLNPSGGTSTDTQYF.

The chain joins TRBV10-1 to TRBJ2-2; D unresolved. The CDR3 consists of 16 residues. The V gene's germline CDR1 is WNHNN and CDR2 SYGVQD (reference sequence). The V end was cut by 5 bases, the J end by 0 bases, with 13 bases between. The CDR3 spells CASSTGRPPNTGELFF. DNA of the CDR3: TGCGCCAGCAGTACCGGCAGGCCTCCGAACACCGGGGAGCTGTTTTTT.

This sequence joins TRBV10-3 and TRBJ1-2, with D perhaps TRBD1 (6 bases). This CDR3 contains 14 residues. The V gene lost 0 bases and the J gene lost 6 bases, with 11 bases spanning the gap. Germline V gene sequence: CDR1 ENHRY, CDR2 SYGVKD. Here the CDR3 DNA reads TGTGCCATCAGTGAGTCAGGACAGTTCAATGGCTACACCTTC. It yields the protein CAISESGQFNGYTF.

This clone rates as medium-sized. The chain links TRBV25-1 to TRBJ1-6; no clear D. Germline loops: CDR1 MGHDK, CDR2 SYGVNS. With 0 bases removed from V and 7 bases from J, the gap between germline ends came to 4 bases. The CDR3 contains 13 residues. The CDR3 DNA reads as TGTGCCAGCAGTGAATACGGGAATTCACCCCTCCACTTT. Translation gives CASSEYGNSPLHF.

This chain uses TRBV7-9 with TRBJ2-7; a possible D gene is TRBD2 (5 bases). There are 12 residues in the CDR3. CDR1 SEHNR and CDR2 FQNEAQ come from the germline V gene (reference sequence). Trimming cost V 5 bases and J 0 bases, with 5 bases left between them. The CDR3: CASSGSSYEQYF. DNA of the CDR3: TGTGCCAGCAGCGGGAGCTCCTACGAGCAGTACTTC.

The V call is TRBV6-5, the J call TRBJ1-1; the D is unclear. Trimming took 0 bases from V and 3 from J, leaving 14 bases between them. CDR1 is MNHEY, CDR2 SVGAGI, per germline. The length of the CDR3 is 16 residues. The CDR3: CASSYSTGALDTEAFF. As DNA, the CDR3 is TGTGCCAGCAGTTACTCGACGGGCGCCCTGGACACTGAAGCTTTCTTT.

V is TRBV11-2 and J is TRBJ2-2, with D perhaps matching TRBD1 or TRBD2 (5 bases each). Germline V gene lookup returns CDR1 SGHAT and CDR2 FQNNGV. This CDR3 has 14 residues. V was clipped by 2 bases and J by 6 bases, with 10 bases between them. The CDR3 loop reads CASSLHGTPGELFF. CDR3 nucleotides: TGTGCCAGCAGCTTACATGGGACCCCCGGGGAGCTGTTTTTT.

The genes are TRBV4-1 and TRBJ2-7; the match to TRBD1 covers 11 bases. Germline trimming cut 5 bases from V and 3 bases from J; bases unmatched to any gene: 3. This CDR3 has 14 residues. Germline CDR1 reads MGHRA; CDR2 reads YSYEKL. CDR3 protein: CASSVGTGGYEQYF. In DNA form, the CDR3 reads TGCGCCAGCAGCGTCGGGACAGGGGGCTACGAGCAGTACTTC.

This clone was seen a few times. The V and J genes are TRBV9 and TRBJ2-1, with 11 bases that match TRBD2. The germline V gene has CDR1 SGDLS and CDR2 YYNGEE. Germline trimming cut 0 bases from V and 8 bases from J; bases unmatched to any gene: 4. The CDR3 has 15 residues. The CDR3 DNA follows: TGTGCCAGCAGCGTAGAGCTAGCGGGAGGCGATGAGCAGTTCTTC. Residues: CASSVELAGGDEQFF.

This chain joins TRBV11-2 and TRBJ1-3; no definite D call. Germline assignment: CDR1 SGHAT and CDR2 FQNNGV. Trimming took 1 base from V and 1 from J, leaving 5 bases between them. The CDR3 covers 14 residues. CDR3 residues: CASSLVGSGNTIYF. CDR3 DNA sequence: TGTGCCAGCAGCTTAGTGGGGTCTGGAAACACCATATATTTT.

The chain has TRBV11-2 and TRBJ1-5; D is undetermined. Germline CDR1 reads SGHAT; CDR2 reads FQNNGV. V was clipped by 1 base and J by 0 bases, with 7 bases between them. The CDR3 contains 15 residues. The CDR3 region is CASSLGADSNQPQHF. The DNA for the CDR3 is TGTGCCAGCAGCTTAGGGGCCGATAGCAATCAGCCCCAGCATTTT.

V usage is TRBV6-6 and J usage is TRBJ1-1; D is perhaps TRBD1 (5 bases). CDR3 size: 15 residues. The germline gives CDR1 MNHNY, CDR2 SVGAGI (reference sequence). V was cut by 4 bases and J by 0 bases, with 12 bases left in between. CDR3 bases: TGTGCCAGCAGTTCCGAGACAGTTTTGAACACTGAAGCTTTCTTT. This gives the protein CASSSETVLNTEAFF.

The chain has TRBV7-9 and TRBJ2-2; no reliable D call. The CDR3 consists of 15 residues. The ends were cut back, 3 bases at V and 0 bases at J, with 8 bases in the middle. Germline V gene data show CDR1 as SEHNR and CDR2 as FQNEAQ (reference sequence). This CDR3 is CASSFMQPNTGELFF. In nucleotides, the CDR3 is TGTGCCAGCAGCTTTATGCAACCGAACACCGGGGAGCTGTTTTTT.

The rearrangement links TRBV19 to TRBJ1-5; the match to TRBD1 covers 7 bases. This CDR3 has 20 amino acids. Trimming at V came to 0 bases and at J to 0 bases, leaving 14 bases not matched to a gene. Germline values: CDR1 LNHDA, CDR2 SQIVND (reference sequence). The CDR3 DNA follows: TGTGCCAGTAGTATAGAAACACCGGGACAGAAATTATTTAGCAATCAGCCCCAGCATTTT. Amino acids: CASSIETPGQKLFSNQPQHF.

V gene TRBV27 combines with J gene TRBJ2-7, with D maybe TRBD1 (6 bases). The ends were cut back, 8 bases at V and 2 bases at J, with 10 bases in the middle. The CDR3 contains 12 residues. Germline V gene data show CDR1 as MNHEY and CDR2 as SMNVEV (reference sequence). CDR3 loop: CASWDTPYEQYF. The CDR3 region has the DNA TGTGCCAGCTGGGACACCCCCTACGAGCAGTACTTC.

The V call is TRBV27, the J call TRBJ2-3, with D tentatively TRBD2 (6 bases). This CDR3 is 11 amino acids long. Germline-derived CDR1 and CDR2 are MNHEY and SMNVEV (reference sequence). V was cut by 10 bases and J by 6 bases, with 11 bases left in between. The CDR3 loop is CATAGGDTQYF. In DNA form, the CDR3 reads TGTGCCACCGCCGGAGGGGATACGCAGTATTTT.